One and the same sample provided the 21 T cell receptor beta chains below, sequenced in a study of cytomegalovirus exposure and HLA in healthy donors. The PCR was carried out with 60 Vbeta primers and 13 Jbeta primers. Repertoires were generated with immunoSEQ multiplex PCR, while TCRdb's copy carries only in-frame clones and drops some. Seen here are about 180,000 clones, around four fifths observed once, and the top ten hold under 2%. The sample taken for sequencing was PBMCs. These receptor sequences come from a woman aged 25 to 39 in good health and CMV-seronegative.

This chain uses TRBV11-2 with TRBJ2-3, with 13 bases lining up with TRBD2. Germline CDR1 and CDR2: SGHAT and FQNNGV. CDR3 length: 16 amino acids. V lost 5 bases, J lost 2 bases, and 4 bases stayed unmatched. CDR3 protein: CASSITSGGATDTQYF. CDR3 DNA: TGTGCCAGCAGCATCACTAGCGGGGGGGCCACAGATACGCAGTATTTT.

The rearrangement links TRBV6-5 to TRBJ2-5; TRBD2 aligns across 8 bases. CDR1 and CDR2 from the germline V gene are MNHEY and SVGAGI. The CDR3 has 15 amino acids. The trim removed 7 bases at V and 0 bases at J, leaving 7 bases unmatched. Here the CDR3 reads CASKAVAGNQETQYF. Written as DNA, the CDR3 is TGTGCCAGCAAAGCGGTAGCGGGGAACCAAGAGACCCAGTACTTC.

A single count supports this clone. The chain couples TRBV9 to TRBJ2-3; D gene unclear. Trimming removed 0 bases from V and 2 bases from J, with 10 bases in between. This CDR3 contains 15 residues. Per the germline V gene, CDR1 is SGDLS and CDR2 is YYNGEE. The CDR3: CASSVGGSFTDTQYF. CDR3 nucleotides: TGTGCCAGCAGCGTAGGAGGATCCTTCACAGATACGCAGTATTTT.

This clone was picked up one time. The chain has TRBV18 and TRBJ2-5; 9 nucleotides match TRBD1. There are 17 residues in the CDR3. The germline CDR1 and CDR2 sequences are KGHSH and LQKENI. With 2 bases clipped from V and 4 bases from J, the junction kept 11 bases outside the gene matches. Here the CDR3 reads CASSPTLEYRGRETQYF. The CDR3 nucleotides are TGTGCCAGCTCACCAACCTTAGAGTACAGGGGGCGAGAGACCCAGTACTTC.

This chain links TRBV7-8 with TRBJ1-2; 10 nucleotides agree with TRBD1. V was pared by 2 bases and J by 2 bases, with 5 bases of the junction left unmatched. The CDR3 spans 16 residues. Germline V gene sequence: CDR1 SGHVS, CDR2 FQNEAQ. The CDR3 protein is CASSLLRTGGNYGYTF. The CDR3 coding sequence is TGTGCCAGCAGCTTACTGCGGACAGGGGGAAACTATGGCTACACCTTC.

The V and J genes are TRBV10-3 and TRBJ2-5; 10 bases are shared with TRBD2. The junction had 7 bases not matched to a gene; V was cut back by 6 bases and J by 0 bases. This CDR3 contains 16 residues. CDR1 and CDR2 (germline): ENHRY, SYGVKD. In DNA form, the CDR3 reads TGTGCCATCAGCCGAGTAGCGGGGGGTAACCAAGAGACCCAGTACTTC. This translates into CAISRVAGGNQETQYF.

The V call is TRBV4-1, the J call TRBJ2-1; 8 nucleotides align to TRBD2. This CDR3 region has 17 residues. V lost 2 bases to trimming and J lost 6 bases; unmatched junction nucleotides: 12. From germline, CDR1 is MGHRA and CDR2 YSYEKL. The CDR3 protein is CASSQFPGGPAGNEQFF. CDR3 nucleotides: TGCGCCAGCAGCCAATTCCCGGGGGGGCCGGCGGGCAATGAGCAGTTCTTC.

This rearrangement joins TRBV7-8 to TRBJ1-1; 10 bases fit TRBD1. The CDR3 has 12 amino acids. Looked up from germline, CDR1 is SGHVS and CDR2 is FQNEAQ. The junction had 2 bases not matched to a gene; V was cut back by 3 bases and J by 10 bases. The CDR3 DNA is TGTGCCAGCAGCTTTCGGGACAGGGGAGCTTTCTTT. Its protein product is CASSFRDRGAFF.

This clone was counted between two and nine times. The genes are TRBV6-1 and TRBJ1-5, with D possibly being TRBD1 (6 bases). Germline lookup yields CDR1 MNHNS and CDR2 SASEGT. The length of the CDR3 is 14 residues. V lost 1 base and J 5 bases, leaving 9 bases between the germline ends. The DNA of the CDR3 is TGTGCCAGCAGTGAAGGGGACACATATCAGCCCCAGCATTTT. This translates into CASSEGDTYQPQHF.

The chain joins TRBV19 to TRBJ1-2, with no clear D. The CDR3 spans 15 residues. The ends were cut back, 1 base at V and 0 bases at J, with 9 bases in the middle. Germline loops: CDR1 LNHDA, CDR2 SQIVND (reference sequence). The chain's CDR3 is CASSIARPANYGYTF. The CDR3, as DNA: TGTGCCAGTAGTATAGCACGCCCGGCTAACTATGGCTACACCTTC.

The chain combines TRBV12-5 with TRBJ1-1; 8 bases line up with TRBD1. From germline, CDR1 is LGHNT and CDR2 FRNRAP. The CDR3 spans 14 residues. With V trimmed by 6 bases and J by 5 bases, 8 bases remained unmatched. The CDR3 DNA reads as TGTGCTAGTGGCCCGACCAGGGGGCCAACTGAAGCTTTCTTT. Residues: CASGPTRGPTEAFF.

This rearrangement joins TRBV2 to TRBJ1-5; D gene uncertain. The CDR3 is 17 amino acids. The germline V and J ends were trimmed by 4 bases and 1 base, with 17 bases remaining between them. Per the germline V gene, CDR1 is SNHLY and CDR2 is FYNNEI. CDR3 loop: CASSALTLTGSNQPQHF. The CDR3 coding sequence is TGTGCCAGCAGTGCCTTGACATTGACGGGAAGCAATCAGCCCCAGCATTTT.

This rearrangement joins TRBV10-2 to TRBJ2-7; 8 bases agree with TRBD2. Trimming removed 4 bases from V and 2 bases from J; junction bases left unmatched: 16. Germline values: CDR1 WSHSY, CDR2 SAAADI. The CDR3 length is 18 residues. The CDR3 loop reads CASSAIAGPTLAAYEQYF. Written as DNA, the CDR3 is TGCGCCAGCAGTGCTATAGCGGGGCCCACATTAGCGGCCTACGAGCAGTACTTC.

This clone was picked up a small number of times. This rearrangement joins TRBV6-5 to TRBJ1-1; the D is unclear. Germline lookup yields CDR1 MNHEY and CDR2 SVGAGI. The CDR3 is 13 residues long. V was trimmed by 7 bases and J by 6 bases, leaving 15 bases between them. CDR3 in DNA: TGTGCCAGCACCCCGGGAGCAACCCCTGAAGCTTTCTTT. Its translation is CASTPGATPEAFF.

This clone showed up just a few times. The chain is built from TRBV30 and TRBJ1-2, with D perhaps matching TRBD1 (6 bases). Germline-derived CDR1 and CDR2 are GTSNPN and SVGIG (reference sequence). There are 12 residues in the CDR3. Trimming left V 8 bases short and J 4 bases short, with 14 bases between. Here the CDR3 reads CAGNRDPYGYTF. The CDR3 DNA sequence: TGTGCCGGAAACAGGGACCCCTATGGCTACACCTTC.

The chain employs TRBV6-1 and TRBJ1-1, with TRBD1 as a possible D gene (6 bases). The CDR3 totals 14 residues. Germline V gene data show CDR1 as MNHNS and CDR2 as SASEGT. Trimming took 6 bases from V and 3 from J, leaving 14 bases between them. CDR3 in amino acids: CASSDPTGYTEAFF. The CDR3 DNA reads as TGTGCCAGCAGCGACCCTACAGGGTACACTGAAGCTTTCTTT.

As regards this clone: The junction and the germline gene differ at one end; a read error may be behind it. V and J are TRBV7-9 and TRBJ1-5, with 7 bases aligning to TRBD1. In germline, CDR1 is SEHNR, CDR2 FQNEAQ (reference sequence). This CDR3 region has 12 residues. In nucleotides, the CDR3 is TGTGCCAGCAGCTTAGACGAAGAAGGACAGGTTTTT. This encodes CASSLDEEGQVF.

The rearrangement links TRBV25-1 to TRBJ1-1; the D is unclear. Trimming cost V 10 bases and J 1 base, with 13 bases left between them. This CDR3 comprises 13 residues. CDR1 MGHDK and CDR2 SYGVNS come from the germline V gene. The CDR3 loop is CATAGFPNTEAFF. The CDR3, as DNA: TGTGCCACCGCCGGGTTTCCGAACACTGAAGCTTTCTTT.

The chain combines TRBV4-1 with TRBJ2-3, with 9 bases aligning to TRBD2. The V segment lost 4 bases and the J segment 1 base; nucleotides outside the gene matches: 3. CDR1 and CDR2 from the germline V gene are MGHRA and YSYEKL. The CDR3 contains 15 residues. This CDR3 is CASSRGGAGTDTQYF. As DNA, the CDR3 is TGCGCCAGCAGCCGCGGGGGGGCAGGCACAGATACGCAGTATTTT.

The chain combines TRBV18 with TRBJ2-2; perhaps TRBD1 as D (6 bases). CDR3 length: 16 amino acids. V dropped 2 bases and J dropped 7 bases, with 17 bases sitting between them. Germline CDR1 is KGHSH and CDR2 is LQKENI. This chain's CDR3 is CASSPFRGDTGGELFF. DNA for the CDR3: TGTGCCAGCTCACCATTCAGGGGAGATACGGGCGGGGAGCTGTTTTTT. The complete variable domain, with remaining parts taken from reference TRBV18 and TRBJ2-2, reads NAGVMQNPRHLVRRRGQEARLRCSPMKGHSHVYWYRQLPEEGLKFMVYLQKENIIDESGMPKERFSAEFPKEGPSILRIQQVVRGDSAAYFCASSPFRGDTGGELFFGEGSRLTVL.

This rearrangement joins TRBV2 to TRBJ1-5; D is unclear. Deletions cut 5 bases from V and 0 bases from J, with 5 bases between. The CDR3 covers 13 residues. The V gene's germline CDR1 is SNHLY and CDR2 FYNNEI. CDR3 bases: TGTGCCAGCAGTACCTATAGCAATCAGCCCCAGCATTTT. This gives the protein CASSTYSNQPQHF.